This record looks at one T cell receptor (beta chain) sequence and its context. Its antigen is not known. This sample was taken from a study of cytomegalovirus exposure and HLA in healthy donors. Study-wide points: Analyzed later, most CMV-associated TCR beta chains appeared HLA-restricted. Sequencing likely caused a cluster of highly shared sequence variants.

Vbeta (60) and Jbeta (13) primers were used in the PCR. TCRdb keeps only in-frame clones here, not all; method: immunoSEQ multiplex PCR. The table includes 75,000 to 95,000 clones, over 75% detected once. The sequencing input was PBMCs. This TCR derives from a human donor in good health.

In nucleotides, the CDR3 is TGCAGCGTTGCTTCCCAGGCCCCATCCAATGAGCAGTTCTTC. Its protein is CSVASQAPSNEQFF. The V gene is TRBV29-1, the J gene TRBJ2-1; D is undetermined. The germline V gene has CDR1 SQVTM and CDR2 ANQGSEA. The CDR3 extends over 14 amino acids. V was clipped by 4 bases and J by 6 bases, with 16 bases between them.